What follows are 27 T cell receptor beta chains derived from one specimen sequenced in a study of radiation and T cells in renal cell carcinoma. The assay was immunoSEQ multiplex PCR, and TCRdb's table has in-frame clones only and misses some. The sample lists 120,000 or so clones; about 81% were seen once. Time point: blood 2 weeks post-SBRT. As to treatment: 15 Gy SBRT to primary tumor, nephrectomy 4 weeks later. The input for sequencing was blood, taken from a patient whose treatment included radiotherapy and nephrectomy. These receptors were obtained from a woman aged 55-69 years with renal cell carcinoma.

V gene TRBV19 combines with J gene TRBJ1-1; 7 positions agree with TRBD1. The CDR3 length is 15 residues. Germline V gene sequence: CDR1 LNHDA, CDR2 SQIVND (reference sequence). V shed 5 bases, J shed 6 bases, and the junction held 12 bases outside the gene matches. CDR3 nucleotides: TGTGCCAGTAGTGGAGAGGGGGCAAGAAGATCTGAAGCTTTCTTT. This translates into CASSGEGARRSEAFF.

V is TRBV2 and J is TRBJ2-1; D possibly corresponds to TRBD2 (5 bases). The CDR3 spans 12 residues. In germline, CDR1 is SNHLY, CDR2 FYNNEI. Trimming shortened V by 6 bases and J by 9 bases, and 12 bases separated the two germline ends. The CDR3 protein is CASRIGRGEQFF. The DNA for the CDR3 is TGTGCCAGCAGGATAGGACGGGGTGAGCAGTTCTTC.

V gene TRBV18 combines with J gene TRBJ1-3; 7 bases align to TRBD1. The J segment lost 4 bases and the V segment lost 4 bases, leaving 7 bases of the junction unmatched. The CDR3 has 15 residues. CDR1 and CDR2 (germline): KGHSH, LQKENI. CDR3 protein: CASSLQGSSGNTIYF. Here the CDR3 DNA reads TGTGCCAGCTCACTACAGGGGTCTTCAGGAAACACCATATATTTT.

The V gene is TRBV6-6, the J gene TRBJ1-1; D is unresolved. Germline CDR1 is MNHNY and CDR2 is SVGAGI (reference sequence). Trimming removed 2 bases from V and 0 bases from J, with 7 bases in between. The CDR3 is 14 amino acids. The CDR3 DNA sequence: TGTGCCAGCAGTTACGAGGGAATGAACACTGAAGCTTTCTTT. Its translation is CASSYEGMNTEAFF.

In DNA, the CDR3 is TGTGCCAGCAGCCCCCCTCTAGCGGGGCGGAATGAGCAGTTCTTC. It codes for CASSPPLAGRNEQFF. The chain links TRBV7-6 to TRBJ2-1, with 9 bases matching TRBD2. This CDR3 contains 15 residues. Germline V gene lookup returns CDR1 SGHVS and CDR2 FNYEAQ. The trim removed 5 bases at V and 7 bases at J, leaving 9 bases unmatched.

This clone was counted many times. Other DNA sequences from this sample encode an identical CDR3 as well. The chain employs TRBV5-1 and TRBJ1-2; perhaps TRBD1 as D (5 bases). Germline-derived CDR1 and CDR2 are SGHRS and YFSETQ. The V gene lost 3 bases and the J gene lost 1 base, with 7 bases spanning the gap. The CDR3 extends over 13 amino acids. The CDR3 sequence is CASSSTDNYGYTF. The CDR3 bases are TGCGCCAGCAGCTCGACAGATAACTATGGCTACACCTTC.

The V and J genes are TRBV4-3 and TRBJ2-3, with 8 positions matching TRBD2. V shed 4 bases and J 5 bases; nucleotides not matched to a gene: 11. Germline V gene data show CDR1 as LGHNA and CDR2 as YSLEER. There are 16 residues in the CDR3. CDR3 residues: CASSPSPGLEVDTQYF. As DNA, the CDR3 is TGCGCCAGCAGCCCCTCACCGGGACTAGAAGTAGATACGCAGTATTTT.

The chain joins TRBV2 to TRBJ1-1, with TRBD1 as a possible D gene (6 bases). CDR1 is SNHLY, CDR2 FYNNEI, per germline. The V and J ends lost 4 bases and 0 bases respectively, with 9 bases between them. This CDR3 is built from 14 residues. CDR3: CASSGTAMNTEAFF. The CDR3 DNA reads TGTGCCAGCAGTGGGACAGCCATGAACACTGAAGCTTTCTTT.

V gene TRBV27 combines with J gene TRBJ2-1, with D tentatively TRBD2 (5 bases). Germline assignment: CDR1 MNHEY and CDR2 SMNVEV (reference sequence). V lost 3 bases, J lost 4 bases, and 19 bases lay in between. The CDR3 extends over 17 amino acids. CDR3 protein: CASSFSRRTPSYNEQFF. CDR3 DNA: TGTGCCAGCAGTTTCTCTAGGAGGACCCCTTCTTACAATGAGCAGTTCTTC.

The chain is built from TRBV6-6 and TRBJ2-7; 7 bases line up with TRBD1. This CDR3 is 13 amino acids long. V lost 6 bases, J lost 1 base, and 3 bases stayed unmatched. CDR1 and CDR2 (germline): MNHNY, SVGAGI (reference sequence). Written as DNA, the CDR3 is TGTGCCAGCAGGCCGGGACAGTCCTACGAGCAGTACTTC. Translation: CASRPGQSYEQYF.

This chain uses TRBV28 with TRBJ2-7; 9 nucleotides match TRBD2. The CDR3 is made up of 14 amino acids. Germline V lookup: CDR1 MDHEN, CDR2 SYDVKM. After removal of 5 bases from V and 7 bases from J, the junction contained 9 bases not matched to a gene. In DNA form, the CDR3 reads TGTGCCAGCAGTAGCGGGGGGCCCGTTAGGGAGCAGTACTTC. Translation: CASSSGGPVREQYF.

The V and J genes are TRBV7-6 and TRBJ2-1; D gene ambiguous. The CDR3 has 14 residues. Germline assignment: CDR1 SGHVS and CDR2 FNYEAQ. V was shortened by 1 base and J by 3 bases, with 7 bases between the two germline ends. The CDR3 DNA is TGTGCCAGCAGCTTAGACCCCTACTACAATGAGCAGTTCTTC. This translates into CASSLDPYYNEQFF.

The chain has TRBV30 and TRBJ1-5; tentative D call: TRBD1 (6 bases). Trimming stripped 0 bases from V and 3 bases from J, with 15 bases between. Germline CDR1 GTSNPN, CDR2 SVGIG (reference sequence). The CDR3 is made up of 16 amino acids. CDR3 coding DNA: TGTGCCTGGAGTGTCGGGCGAGACAGGCTCAATCAGCCCCAGCATTTT. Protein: CAWSVGRDRLNQPQHF.

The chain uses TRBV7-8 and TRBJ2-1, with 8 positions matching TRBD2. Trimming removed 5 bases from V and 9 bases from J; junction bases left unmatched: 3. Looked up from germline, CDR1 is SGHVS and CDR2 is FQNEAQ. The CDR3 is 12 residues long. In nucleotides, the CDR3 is TGTGCCAGCAGCCCCGGGGGGGGTGAGCAGTTCTTC. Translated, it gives CASSPGGGEQFF.

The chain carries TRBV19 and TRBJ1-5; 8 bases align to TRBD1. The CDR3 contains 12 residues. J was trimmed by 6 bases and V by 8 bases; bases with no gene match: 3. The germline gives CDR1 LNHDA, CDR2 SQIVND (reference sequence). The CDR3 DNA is TGTGCCAGTGGACAGGGTTTTCAGCCCCAGCATTTT. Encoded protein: CASGQGFQPQHF.

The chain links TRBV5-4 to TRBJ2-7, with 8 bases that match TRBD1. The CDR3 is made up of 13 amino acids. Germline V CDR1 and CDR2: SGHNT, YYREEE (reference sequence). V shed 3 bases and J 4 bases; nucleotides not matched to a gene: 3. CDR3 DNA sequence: TGTGCCAGCAGCTGGACAGGGTCGTACGAGCAGTACTTC. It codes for CASSWTGSYEQYF.

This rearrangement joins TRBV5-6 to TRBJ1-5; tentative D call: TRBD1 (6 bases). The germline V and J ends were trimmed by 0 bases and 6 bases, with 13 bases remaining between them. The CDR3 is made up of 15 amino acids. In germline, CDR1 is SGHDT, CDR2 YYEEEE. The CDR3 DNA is TGTGCCAGCAGCTTGGCACAGGGTGACGGTCAGCCCCAGCATTTT. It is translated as CASSLAQGDGQPQHF.

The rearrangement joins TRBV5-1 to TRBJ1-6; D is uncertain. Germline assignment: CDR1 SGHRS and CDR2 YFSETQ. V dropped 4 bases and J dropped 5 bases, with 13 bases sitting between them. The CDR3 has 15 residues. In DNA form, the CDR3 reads TGCGCCAGCAGCCGGGAGAATTTACATAATTCACCCCTCCACTTT. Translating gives CASSRENLHNSPLHF.

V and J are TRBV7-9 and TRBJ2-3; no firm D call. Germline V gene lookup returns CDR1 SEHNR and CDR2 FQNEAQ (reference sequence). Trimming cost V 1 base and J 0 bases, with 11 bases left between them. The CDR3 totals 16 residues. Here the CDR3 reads CASSLVAGTSTDTQYF. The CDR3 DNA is TGTGCCAGCAGCTTAGTGGCAGGCACGAGCACAGATACGCAGTATTTT.

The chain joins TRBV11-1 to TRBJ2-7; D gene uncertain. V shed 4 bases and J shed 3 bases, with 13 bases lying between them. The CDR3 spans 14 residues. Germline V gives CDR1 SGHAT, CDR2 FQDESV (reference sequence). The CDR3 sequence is CASSSRTDGYEQYF. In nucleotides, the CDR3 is TGTGCCAGCAGCTCACGGACGGACGGCTACGAGCAGTACTTC. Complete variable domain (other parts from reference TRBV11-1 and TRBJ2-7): EAEVAQSPRYKITEKSQAVAFWCDPISGHATLYWYRQILGQGPELLVQFQDESVVDDSQLPKDRFSAERLKGVDSTLKIQPAELGDSAMYLCASSSRTDGYEQYFGPGTRLTVT.

The CDR3 coding sequence is TGTGCCAGCTCCGAGGGACTAGCCAAAAACATTCAGTACTTC. Translating gives CASSEGLAKNIQYF. The V and J genes are TRBV18 and TRBJ2-4; D is possibly TRBD2 (6 bases). Germline V gene sequence: CDR1 KGHSH, CDR2 LQKENI. CDR3 length: 14 amino acids. Deletions cut 6 bases from V and 0 bases from J, with 9 bases between.

As DNA, the CDR3 is TGTGCCAGCAGCTTATCAGCAGGGCGGCCCTACGAGCAGTACTTC. Residues: CASSLSAGRPYEQYF. The chain is built from TRBV13 and TRBJ2-7; D might be TRBD1 (5 bases). CDR1 PRHDT and CDR2 FYEKMQ come from the germline V gene (reference sequence). The CDR3 has 15 residues. V was shortened by 2 bases and J by 2 bases, with 13 bases between the two germline ends.

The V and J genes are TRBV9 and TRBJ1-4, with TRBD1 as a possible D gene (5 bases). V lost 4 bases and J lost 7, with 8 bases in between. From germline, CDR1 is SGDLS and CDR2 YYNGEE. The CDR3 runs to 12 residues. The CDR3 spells CASSPGGEKLFF. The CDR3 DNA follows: TGTGCCAGCAGCCCTGGGGGTGAAAAACTGTTTTTT.

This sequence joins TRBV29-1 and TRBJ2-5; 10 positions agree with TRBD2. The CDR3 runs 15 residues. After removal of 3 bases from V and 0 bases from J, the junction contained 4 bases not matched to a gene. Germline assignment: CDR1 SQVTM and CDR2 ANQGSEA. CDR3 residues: CSVEGTSGDQETQYF. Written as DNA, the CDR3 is TGCAGCGTTGAGGGAACTAGCGGGGACCAAGAGACCCAGTACTTC.

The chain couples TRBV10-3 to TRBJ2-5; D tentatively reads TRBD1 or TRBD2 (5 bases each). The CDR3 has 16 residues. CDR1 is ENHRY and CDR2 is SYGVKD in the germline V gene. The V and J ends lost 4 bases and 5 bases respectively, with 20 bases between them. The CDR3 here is CAISVGPTPDLETQYF. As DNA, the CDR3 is TGTGCCATCAGTGTGGGACCAACCCCAGACCTCGAGACCCAGTACTTC.

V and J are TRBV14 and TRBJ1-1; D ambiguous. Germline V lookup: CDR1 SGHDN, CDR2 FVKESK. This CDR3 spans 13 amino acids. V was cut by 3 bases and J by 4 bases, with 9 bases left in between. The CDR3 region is CASSQSRGTEAFF. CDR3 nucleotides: TGTGCCAGCAGCCAGTCTAGAGGCACTGAAGCTTTCTTT.

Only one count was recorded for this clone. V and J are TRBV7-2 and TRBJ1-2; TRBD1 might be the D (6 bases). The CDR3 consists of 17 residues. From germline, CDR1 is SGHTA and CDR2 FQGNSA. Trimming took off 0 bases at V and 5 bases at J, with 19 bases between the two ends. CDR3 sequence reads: CASSLALGGGSTYGYTF. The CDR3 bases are TGTGCCAGCAGCTTAGCGCTTGGAGGGGGATCAACTTATGGCTACACCTTC. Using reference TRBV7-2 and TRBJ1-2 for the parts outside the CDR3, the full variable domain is GAGVSQSPSNKVTEKGKDVELRCDPISGHTALYWYRQSLGQGLEFLIYFQGNSAPDKSGLPSDRFSAERTGGSVSTLTIQRTQQEDSAVYLCASSLALGGGSTYGYTFGSGTRLTVV.